This T cell receptor (beta chain) is from a study of T cells in Graves' hyperthyroidism and ophthalmopathy. Looking at the study overall: Any treatment followed the collection of peripheral blood at initial diagnosis. Findings and limits, study-wide: Through a model of 13 V-J features, ophthalmopathy was separated from stable hyperthyroidism. Within blood appeared most thyroid clonotypes that had expanded above 0.001.

In its sample, this clonotype was seen many times. The antigen remains undetermined. Germline values: CDR1 SGHRS, CDR2 YFSETQ. V was clipped by 5 bases and J by 5 bases; unmatched bases: 8. The CDR3 has 15 residues. Clinical symptoms, serum thyroxine and TRAb, thyroid ultrasound and orbital computed tomography together formed the diagnostic basis. TCR beta CDR3 regions were amplified from RNA. Carried out on the TCR CDR3, a first-round RT-PCR used the HTBI primer set. TCRdb passed the multiplex PCR reads through MiXCR, listing each CDR3 protein once. The sample has under 500,000 distinct CDR3 sequences; 11% to 15% are singletons.

The chain carries TRBV5-1 and TRBJ2-5; 11 bases are shared with TRBD2. This TCR derives from a man aged 50-59 years with Graves' ophthalmopathy. The sample consisted of blood. The CDR3 loop reads CASRQLAGAVETQYF. As DNA, the CDR3 is TGCGCCAGCAGGCAACTAGCGGGAGCTGTGGAGACCCAGTACTTC.